This T cell receptor (beta chain) was profiled in a study of T cell repertoires in cytomegalovirus infection. Turning to the study itself: Public TCR beta signatures provided an indication of both CMV infection and a matching HLA type. Study results and caveats: Carriage of CMV together with the relevant HLA was identifiable through cumulative public TCR beta family frequency. HLA-C-restricted CMV-specific TCR beta clonotypes were dominant in the ex vivo response.

Notes on this clonotype: Its antigen is unidentified.

TCRdb independently ran MiXCR on the reads; one entry per CDR3 protein. The table records under 350,000 distinct CDR3 sequences, over 7.5% of them present only once. V lost 7 bases and J lost 6, with 19 bases in between. The CDR3 totals 15 residues. CDR1 and CDR2 (germline): MDHEN, SYDVKM. The chain couples TRBV28 to TRBJ1-5, with D unclear. The TCR was taken from a human donor in good health (CMV status not recorded). Some clones in this sample may be carry-over from other donors' samples. Input material: PBMCs. The CDR3 DNA is TGTGCCAGCACCACCCTAAGGAGACCTGGTCAGCCCCAGCATTTT. It codes for CASTTLRRPGQPQHF.